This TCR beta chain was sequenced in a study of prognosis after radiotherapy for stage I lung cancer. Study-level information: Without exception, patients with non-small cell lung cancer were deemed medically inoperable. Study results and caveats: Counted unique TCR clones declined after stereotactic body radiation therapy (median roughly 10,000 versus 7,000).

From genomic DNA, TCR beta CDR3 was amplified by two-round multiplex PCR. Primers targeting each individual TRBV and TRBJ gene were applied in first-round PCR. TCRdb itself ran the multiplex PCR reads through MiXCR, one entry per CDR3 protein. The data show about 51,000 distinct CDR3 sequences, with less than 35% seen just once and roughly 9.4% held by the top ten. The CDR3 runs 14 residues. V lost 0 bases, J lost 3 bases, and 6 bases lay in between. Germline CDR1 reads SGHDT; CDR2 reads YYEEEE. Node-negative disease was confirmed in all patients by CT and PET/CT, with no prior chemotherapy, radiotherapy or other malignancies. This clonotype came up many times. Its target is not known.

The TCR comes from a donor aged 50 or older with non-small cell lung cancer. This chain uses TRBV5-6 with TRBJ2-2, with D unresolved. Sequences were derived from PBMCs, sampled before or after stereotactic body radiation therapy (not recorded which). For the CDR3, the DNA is TGTGCCAGCAGCTTGGACGGATACACCGGGGAGCTGTTTTTT. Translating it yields CASSLDGYTGELFF.